A single sample gave rise to the 18 T cell receptor beta chains below, sequenced in a study of CD8 T cells in ankylosing spondylitis. TCRdb reprocessed the 5' RACE reads with MiXCR, giving one entry per CDR3 protein. The data show fewer than 200,000 distinct CDR3 sequences, roughly 10% seen once. The sample taken for sequencing was blood, either unsorted or a sorted T cell fraction (not recorded which). The receptors derive from a female donor with ankylosing spondylitis or in good health (not recorded which).

This clonotype is medium-sized within its sample. This chain uses TRBV4-2 with TRBJ2-7; the match to TRBD1 covers 7 bases. This CDR3 is 15 amino acids long. CDR1 is LGHNA and CDR2 is YNFKEQ in the germline V gene. With V trimmed by 2 bases and J by 1 base, 5 bases remained unmatched. The DNA of the CDR3 is TGTGCCAGCAGCCAACAGAGGACAGGATCCTACGAGCAGTACTTC. Amino acid sequence: CASSQQRTGSYEQYF.

This clonotype was picked up many times. The rearrangement joins TRBV7-9 to TRBJ1-1; no clear D. Germline loops: CDR1 SEHNR, CDR2 FQNEAQ (reference sequence). Trimming removed 1 base at V and 6 bases at J, with 6 bases between. This CDR3 region has 12 residues. For the CDR3, the DNA is TGTGCCAGCAGCTTAGGCCTCGCTGAAGCTTTCTTT. Its protein is CASSLGLAEAFF. The full variable domain, its missing parts supplied by reference TRBV7-9 and TRBJ1-1, is DTGVSQNPRHKITKRGQNVTFRCDPISEHNRLYWYRQTLGQGPEFLTYFQNEAQLEKSRLLSDRFSAERPKGSFSTLEIQRTEQGDSAMYLCASSLGLAEAFFGQGTRLTVV.

The CDR3 DNA is TGTGCCAGCAGTTACACAGGGGGCAATGAGCAGTTCTTC. Its protein product is CASSYTGGNEQFF. The chain combines TRBV6-6 with TRBJ2-1; 8 bases are a match to TRBD1. CDR1 and CDR2 from the germline V gene are MNHNY and SVGAGI (reference sequence). The CDR3 totals 13 residues. V lost 2 bases, J lost 6 bases, and 0 bases stayed unmatched.

The genes are TRBV20-1 and TRBJ2-7; D perhaps matches TRBD2 (6 bases). The V and J ends lost 0 bases and 4 bases respectively, with 16 bases between them. The CDR3 totals 15 residues. From germline, CDR1 is DFQATT and CDR2 SNEGSKA (reference sequence). The CDR3 DNA is TGCAGTGCTAGAGATTTGAATAGCGGCCTATACGAGCAGTACTTC. This sequence encodes CSARDLNSGLYEQYF.

The V call is TRBV4-3, the J call TRBJ1-1; 7 bases are a match to TRBD1. This CDR3 contains 16 residues. CDR1 LGHNA and CDR2 YSLEER come from the germline V gene. V trimming: 0 bases; J trimming: 2 bases; junction bases outside the gene matches: 6. The CDR3: CASSQDRRGRNTEAFF. The CDR3 DNA reads as TGCGCCAGCAGCCAAGATCGAAGGGGGCGTAACACTGAAGCTTTCTTT.

This rearrangement joins TRBV5-1 to TRBJ1-2; D unclear. CDR3 length: 15 residues. Trimming pared 0 bases from V and 1 base from J, leaving 10 bases between. Germline V gene data show CDR1 as SGHRS and CDR2 as YFSETQ. CDR3 loop: CASSLAGDINYGYTF. CDR3 sequence (DNA): TGCGCCAGCAGCTTGGCCGGGGATATTAACTATGGCTACACCTTC.

The chain carries TRBV2 and TRBJ2-1, with a possible D match to TRBD1 (6 bases). Germline V gene sequence: CDR1 SNHLY, CDR2 FYNNEI. This CDR3 has 15 amino acids. V dropped 1 base and J dropped 3 bases, with 10 bases sitting between them. The CDR3 loop is CASSEGTALYNEQFF. The CDR3 nucleotides read TGTGCCAGCAGTGAAGGGACAGCCCTCTACAATGAGCAGTTCTTC.

The table lists this clonotype with many counts. The genes are TRBV9 and TRBJ2-3; 7 bases fit TRBD2. Germline lookup yields CDR1 SGDLS and CDR2 YYNGEE. The CDR3 has 13 residues. Unmatched junction bases numbered 1, after V lost 0 bases and J lost 6 bases. For the CDR3, the DNA is TGTGCCAGCAGCGTAGACGGGAGGGATACGCAGTATTTT. The encoded protein is CASSVDGRDTQYF.

This clonotype was observed a handful of times. V and J are TRBV14 and TRBJ2-5; the D gene could be TRBD1 or TRBD2 (5 bases each). The germline gives CDR1 SGHDN, CDR2 FVKESK. V lost 6 bases and J 3 bases, leaving 14 bases between the germline ends. The CDR3 runs to 14 residues. The CDR3 region has the DNA TGTGCCAGCAGGCCGGGACGGAGTAAAGAGACCCAGTACTTC. This translates into CASRPGRSKETQYF.

In its sample, this clonotype was seen a few times. V usage is TRBV11-3 and J usage is TRBJ2-7, with 7 bases aligning to TRBD2. The germline V gene encodes CDR1 SGHNT and CDR2 YENEEA. Unmatched junction bases numbered 8, after V lost 3 bases and J lost 6 bases. The CDR3 is made up of 14 amino acids. CDR3 nucleotide sequence: TGTGCCAGCAGCTTGGCGGGAGCCCAGAGCGAGCAGTACTTC. Its translation: CASSLAGAQSEQYF. Using reference TRBV11-3 and TRBJ2-7 for the parts outside the CDR3, the full variable domain is EAGVVQSPRYKIIEKKQPVAFWCNPISGHNTLYWYLQNLGQGPELLIRYENEEAVDDSQLPKDRFSAERLKGVDSTLKIQPAELGDSAVYLCASSLAGAQSEQYFGPGTRLTVT.

This clonotype was counted at least ten times. The chain is built from TRBV9 and TRBJ2-1; 8 nucleotides line up with TRBD2. The germline V gene has CDR1 SGDLS and CDR2 YYNGEE. V shed 0 bases, J shed 4 bases, and the junction held 6 bases outside the gene matches. The CDR3 is 16 amino acids. CDR3 coding DNA: TGTGCCAGCAGCGTAGCCGGCACTAGCGGTTACAATGAGCAGTTCTTC. As protein: CASSVAGTSGYNEQFF.

The chain combines TRBV7-6 with TRBJ2-7, with 12 bases identical to TRBD2. Germline trimming cut 5 bases from V and 4 bases from J; bases unmatched to any gene: 6. Germline V lookup: CDR1 SGHVS, CDR2 FNYEAQ. This CDR3 spans 15 amino acids. CDR3 in amino acids: CASSDSSGRVYEQYF. CDR3 in DNA: TGTGCCAGCAGCGACTCTAGCGGGAGGGTTTACGAGCAGTACTTC.

This clonotype showed up just a few times. The chain is built from TRBV6-5 and TRBJ2-7; the D is unclear. The CDR3 has 13 residues. V was cut by 2 bases and J by 7 bases, with 12 bases left in between. Germline loops: CDR1 MNHEY, CDR2 SVGAGI. The CDR3 loop reads CASSYGVSEEQYF. Written as DNA, the CDR3 is TGTGCCAGCAGTTACGGCGTAAGTGAAGAGCAGTACTTC.

This clonotype was observed at least ten times. The chain uses TRBV3-1 and TRBJ2-5; TRBD2 matches 12 bases. CDR3 length: 17 amino acids. Trimming removed 5 bases from V and 2 bases from J; junction bases left unmatched: 9. Germline V gives CDR1 LGHDT, CDR2 YNNKEL (reference sequence). The CDR3 region has the DNA TGTGCCAGCAGCTCATTGACTAGCGGGGGACCTCAAGAGACCCAGTACTTC. This encodes CASSSLTSGGPQETQYF.

This chain links TRBV6-5 with TRBJ2-6, with TRBD2 as a possible D gene (5 bases). Trimming removed 2 bases at V and 1 base at J, with 6 bases between. The germline V gene encodes CDR1 MNHEY and CDR2 SVGAGI. There are 15 residues in the CDR3. The CDR3 DNA sequence: TGTGCCAGCAGTTACCGAGGGTCTGGGGCCAACGTCCTGACTTTC. This gives the protein CASSYRGSGANVLTF.

This clonotype turned up a few times. V is TRBV9 and J is TRBJ2-5; tentatively, D is TRBD1 (6 bases). CDR3 length: 14 amino acids. Trimming took 1 base from V and 2 from J, leaving 9 bases between them. Germline V gene lookup returns CDR1 SGDLS and CDR2 YYNGEE. CDR3 in amino acids: CASSVPGAQETQYF. The CDR3 DNA is TGTGCCAGCAGCGTACCAGGGGCACAAGAGACCCAGTACTTC.

The table lists this clonotype with many counts. The rearrangement joins TRBV11-2 to TRBJ2-7; D possibly corresponds to TRBD1 (5 bases). This CDR3 is built from 13 residues. V shed 10 bases and J shed 4 bases, with 17 bases lying between them. Per germline, CDR1 SGHAT and CDR2 FQNNGV. In DNA, the CDR3 is TGTGCCACCTCAGGGTATTCCAGTTACGAGCAGTACTTC. Encoded protein: CATSGYSSYEQYF. Using reference TRBV11-2 and TRBJ2-7 for the parts outside the CDR3, the full variable domain is EAGVAQSPRYKIIEKRQSVAFWCNPISGHATLYWYQQILGQGPKLLIQFQNNGVVDDSQLPKDRFSAERLKGVDSTLKIQPAKLEDSAVYLCATSGYSSYEQYFGPGTRLTVT.

The V call is TRBV5-5, the J call TRBJ1-1; 7 nucleotides line up with TRBD1. This CDR3 has 13 residues. Trimming took 4 bases from V and 2 from J; bases not matched to a gene: 2. Per the germline V gene, CDR1 is SGHKS and CDR2 is YYEKEE (reference sequence). The CDR3 DNA sequence: TGTGCCAGCAGCGGACAGGTTAACACTGAAGCTTTCTTT. Its translation is CASSGQVNTEAFF.